This record concerns one T cell receptor beta chain sequence. Its binding antigen is unknown. A much larger clone lies a single base off, so this may be a read error. The data derive from a study of T cells in Graves' hyperthyroidism and ophthalmopathy (dated by TCRdb to the late 2010s). Background for the entire study: Peripheral blood samples were taken at initial diagnosis, before any treatment was given. After blood sampling, hyperthyroidism patients were treated with methimazole at a starting dose of 30 mg daily, and ophthalmopathy patients were treated with high-dose intravenous methylprednisolone. Thyroid tissue and blood T-cell repertoires from over 5 Graves' hyperthyroidism patients were also compared in the study. The roughly 91 discovery patients were randomly split 7:3 into training and test sets. The paper reports TCR Vbeta CDR3 sequencing of some 140 peripheral blood samples: 40 or so ophthalmopathy, fewer than 80 hyperthyroidism and around 17 progressor patients. An independent validation cohort of around 19 hyperthyroidism patients and more than 15 patients who later progressed to ophthalmopathy tested prospective prediction of ophthalmopathy. A discovery cohort of fewer than 110 patients, about 44 with Graves' ophthalmopathy and 55 to 60 with stable Graves' hyperthyroidism, was used to find distinguishing TCR V-J signatures.

The TCR beta CDR3 regions were amplified from the RNA transcripts. For the first round of RT-PCR on the TCR CDR3, the HTBI primer set was used together with the Qiagen OneStep RT-PCR kit. The libraries were constructed in a second round of multiplex PCR and then size-selected and purified. Paired-end sequencing of the libraries was performed with 100 bp reads on an Illumina HiSeq2000. In the paper's pipeline: Raw data were processed with SOAPnuke, discarding reads with adapters, uncalled bases, mean Phred below 15, or no exact constant-primer or identifier match. High-quality paired reads were merged using COPE v1.2.5, and each unique nucleotide sequence was defined as a clonotype. Clonotypes were aligned to IMGT TRBV, TRBD and TRBJ reference segments using MiTCR v1.1. The analysis was restricted to V-J combinations with a frequency above 0.0001, which together covered approximately 99% of the repertoires. The TCS score was defined as the ratio of F50 (clonal expansion) to E x V (chaos), calculated using BLOSUM62-based TCRdist between CDR3 peptides within each V-J. Welch's t-statistics and random forest reduced several hundred V-J features to roughly 13, which were used in a naive Bayes classifier (R e1071). TCRdb's own reprocessing of the public reads used fastp at Q25 and MiXCR and kept productive beta chains. One record per CDR3 amino acid sequence lists the most common genes and DNA. It is TCRdb's table, rather than the study itself, that gives the V and J calls and clone size. For this sample the table gives 210,000 or so distinct CDR3 sequences, of which more than 15% were detected only once. Approximately 50% of the sample is in the top ten clones.

Paper-wide results and their limitations: During validation, the model predicted progression to ophthalmopathy a median of around six months ahead of onset, with approximately 70% sensitivity and about 72% specificity. Most expanded thyroid clonotypes (frequency above 0.001) were also found in blood, which suggests that blood repertoires may mirror thyroid immune responses. No statistical method was used to set the sample size in advance, and investigators knew the group allocation. A 13 V-J signature model separated ophthalmopathy from stable hyperthyroidism, with roughly 88% sensitivity and 81.08% specificity in cross-validation and 80%/75% in testing.

Stable Graves' hyperthyroidism was defined as no progression to ophthalmopathy during 18 months of follow-up. Hyperthyroidism patients were aged 18 to 65 years and newly diagnosed, with disease duration of less than 2 months. The study excluded patients with uncontrolled infections, other autoimmune diseases, pregnancy or lactation. Clinical symptoms, serum thyroxine and TRAb, thyroid ultrasound, and orbital computed tomography formed the basis for the diagnoses. PBMCs were isolated from more than 8 ml of fresh peripheral blood by Ficoll-Paque density gradient centrifugation. Trizol reagent was used to extract total RNA, and RNA quality was then checked on an Agilent 2100 Bioanalyzer. CDR1 and CDR2, looked up from the germline V gene, are SGHRS and YFSETQ. The junction shows trimming of 6 bases on V and 2 bases on J, plus 12 bases between the germline ends. Spanning cysteine to phenylalanine, the CDR3 consists of 15 amino acids. Of the read, only the CDR3 DNA is kept; its 45 bases are in frame from base 1.

The rearranged chain carries TRBV5-1 and TRBJ2-6; the D gene is perhaps TRBD2, from 5 matching bases. This sequence originates from a man between 45 and 60 years old with Graves' hyperthyroidism. The sequencing sample was made of blood. The sequence in DNA is TGCGCCAGCAACGAGGGCGATGCTGGGGCCAACGTCCTGACTTTC. It translates to CASNEGDAGANVLTF.